The rows below give T cell receptor beta chains drawn from one sample of a study of OX40 agonist ivuxolimab in advanced cancers. TCRdb's copy holds only in-frame clones and misses some; the assay was immunoSEQ multiplex PCR. There are roughly 100,000 clones in the sample; approximately 87% occur only once, and approximately 5.7% lies in the top ten. Sequenced material: CD4+ or CD8+ T cells sorted from blood, taken in a trial of the OX40 agonist ivuxolimab. These receptors all stem from an adult with an advanced solid tumor such as melanoma, head and neck, liver or kidney cancer. Both conserved end residues are part of each CDR3. Each record gives: J gene, V gene, CDR3 protein.

J: TRBJ2-7
V: TRBV7-7
CDR3: CASSPGQGADAYEQYF

J: TRBJ1-3
V: TRBV7-2
CDR3: CASSWRGAHGNTIYF

J: TRBJ1-2
V: TRBV7-2
CDR3: CASSLEGDTYGYTF

J: TRBJ2-7
V: TRBV9
CDR3: CASSPQGGTGVDEQYF

J: TRBJ2-5
V: TRBV5-1
CDR3: CASSLENYQETQYF

J: TRBJ1-2
V: TRBV6-5
CDR3: CASSQQGQTNYGYTF

J: TRBJ1-6
V: TRBV7-9
CDR3: CASSPDRVNSPLHF

J: TRBJ2-3
V: TRBV4-3
CDR3: CASSQDRFANLGDTQYF

J: TRBJ2-1
V: TRBV27
CDR3: CASSFSNYNEQFF

J: TRBJ2-1
V: TRBV9
CDR3: CASSVGISGYNEQFF

J: TRBJ1-6
V: TRBV11-2
CDR3: CASSSLVPPLHF

J: TRBJ1-6
V: TRBV18
CDR3: CASSPTGNSPLHF

J: TRBJ2-1
V: TRBV25-1
CDR3: CASSLWGAPYNEQFF

J: TRBJ2-1
V: TRBV27
CDR3: CASSSDSSYNEQFF

J: TRBJ2-1
V: TRBV7-2
CDR3: CASSLANRVWGEQFF

J: TRBJ2-2
V: TRBV7-6
CDR3: CASSLARQGTGELFF

J: TRBJ2-7
V: TRBV6-5
CDR3: CASRKTDRTTYEQYF

J: TRBJ1-2
V: TRBV7-9
CDR3: CASSFQGRGQNYGYTF

J: TRBJ1-2
V: TRBV4-2
CDR3: CASSQVSRFSGYTF

J: TRBJ2-4
V: TRBV27
CDR3: CASSLTAKNIQYF

J: TRBJ1-2
V: TRBV9
CDR3: CASSALGTGDDGYTF

J: TRBJ1-1
V: TRBV7-2
CDR3: CASSFRDRAPGTEAFF

J: TRBJ1-6
V: TRBV5-1
CDR3: CASSLATGGDSPLHF

J: TRBJ2-7
V: TRBV9
CDR3: CASSVGPIPTIYEQYF

J: TRBJ1-2
V: TRBV19
CDR3: CASRTDRDRDGYTF

J: TRBJ1-2
V: TRBV7-8
CDR3: CASSLRRGNGYTF

J: TRBJ2-1
V: TRBV15
CDR3: CATSRDLGDSYNEQFF

J: TRBJ2-2
V: TRBV19
CDR3: CASSIKGELFF

J: TRBJ2-3
V: TRBV4-3
CDR3: CASSQDPLAGGDTQYF

J: TRBJ1-6
V: TRBV6-5
CDR3: CASSLGQSTPLHF

J: TRBJ1-2
V: TRBV29-1
CDR3: CSGGGNFGYTF

J: TRBJ2-1
V: TRBV7-3
CDR3: CASSWGTSDNEQFF

J: TRBJ2-7
V: TRBV5-4
CDR3: CASSPQVQGLGSGEQYF

J: TRBJ2-1
V: TRBV7-6
CDR3: CASSLVAGGHEQFF

J: TRBJ2-7
V: TRBV19
CDR3: CASSILTGVDLYEQYF

J: TRBJ2-3
V: TRBV29-1
CDR3: CSAAETSGATDTQYF

J: TRBJ1-2
V: TRBV5-1
CDR3: CASSSRDKLNYGYTF

J: TRBJ1-6
V: TRBV19
CDR3: CASSPPGLNNSPLHF

J: TRBJ1-2
V: TRBV5-1
CDR3: CASSFSGEPGGYTF

J: TRBJ1-4
V: TRBV19
CDR3: CASSLPNEKLFF

J: TRBJ2-1
V: TRBV30
CDR3: CAWSRLAGESEQFF

J: TRBJ1-1
V: TRBV11-2
CDR3: CASRLRLNTEAFF

J: TRBJ1-2
V: TRBV2
CDR3: CASSEWGIGYTF

J: TRBJ1-6
V: TRBV27
CDR3: CASSPRTALNSPLHF

J: TRBJ2-3
V: TRBV30
CDR3: CAWAWQGSEDTQYF

J: TRBJ2-3
V: TRBV18
CDR3: CASSPVGGDLDTQYF

J: TRBJ1-5
V: TRBV30
CDR3: CAWSGSNQPQHF

J: TRBJ2-1
V: TRBV15
CDR3: CATSRSGTGGPNEQFF

J: TRBJ1-1
V: TRBV7-2
CDR3: CASSFFGSNTEAFF

J: TRBJ1-2
V: TRBV4-3
CDR3: CASSLRGQDLNYGYTF

J: TRBJ1-1
V: TRBV6-1
CDR3: CASSERWKNMNTEAFF

J: TRBJ2-1
V: TRBV5-4
CDR3: CASSSNNEQFF

J: TRBJ2-6
V: TRBV5-1
CDR3: CASSLEGIGANVLTF

J: TRBJ2-3
V: TRBV7-2
CDR3: CASFAGTGTDTQYF